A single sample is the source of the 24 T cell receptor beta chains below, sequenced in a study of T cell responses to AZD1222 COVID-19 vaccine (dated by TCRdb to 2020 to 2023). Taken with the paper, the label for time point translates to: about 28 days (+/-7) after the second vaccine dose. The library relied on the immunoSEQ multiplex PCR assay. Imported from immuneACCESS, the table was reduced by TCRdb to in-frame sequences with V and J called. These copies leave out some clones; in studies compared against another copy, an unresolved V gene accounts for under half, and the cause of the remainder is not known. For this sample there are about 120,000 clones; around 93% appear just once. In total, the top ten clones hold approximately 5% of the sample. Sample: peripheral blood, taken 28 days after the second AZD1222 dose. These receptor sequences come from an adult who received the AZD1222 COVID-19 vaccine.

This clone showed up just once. CDR3 bases: TGTGCCAGCTCACCTGGGATCTATGGCTACACCTTC. Protein sequence: CASSPGIYGYTF. The rearrangement uses TRBV18 and TRBJ1-2; D ambiguous. CDR1 is KGHSH, CDR2 LQKENI, per germline. This CDR3 comprises 12 residues. Deletions cut 3 bases from V and 4 bases from J, with 6 bases between.

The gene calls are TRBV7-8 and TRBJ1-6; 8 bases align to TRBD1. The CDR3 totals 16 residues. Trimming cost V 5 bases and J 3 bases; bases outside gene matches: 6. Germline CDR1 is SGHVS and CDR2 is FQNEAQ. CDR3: CASSLTGQGYNSPLHF. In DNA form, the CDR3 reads TGTGCCAGCAGCCTTACCGGACAGGGCTATAATTCACCCCTCCACTTT.

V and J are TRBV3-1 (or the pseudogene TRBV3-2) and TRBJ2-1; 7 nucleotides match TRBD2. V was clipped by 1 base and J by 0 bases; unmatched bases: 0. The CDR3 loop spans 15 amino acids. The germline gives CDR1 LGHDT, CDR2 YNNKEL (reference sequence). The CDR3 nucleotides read TGTGCCAGCAGCCAAGGGACTAGCTCCTACAATGAGCAGTTCTTC. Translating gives CASSQGTSSYNEQFF.

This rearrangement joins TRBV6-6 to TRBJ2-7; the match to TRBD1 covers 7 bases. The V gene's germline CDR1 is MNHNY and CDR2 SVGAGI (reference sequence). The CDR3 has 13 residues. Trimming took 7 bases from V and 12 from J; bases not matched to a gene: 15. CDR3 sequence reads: CASKGQSESMGYF. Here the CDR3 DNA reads TGTGCCAGCAAGGGACAGTCGGAGTCGATGGGGTACTTC.

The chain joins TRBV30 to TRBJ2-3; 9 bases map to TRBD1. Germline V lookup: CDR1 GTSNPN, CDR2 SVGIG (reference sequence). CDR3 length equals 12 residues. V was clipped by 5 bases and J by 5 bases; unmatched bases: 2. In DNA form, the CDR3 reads TGTGCCTGGGGGACAGGGCAAGATACGCAGTATTTT. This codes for CAWGTGQDTQYF.

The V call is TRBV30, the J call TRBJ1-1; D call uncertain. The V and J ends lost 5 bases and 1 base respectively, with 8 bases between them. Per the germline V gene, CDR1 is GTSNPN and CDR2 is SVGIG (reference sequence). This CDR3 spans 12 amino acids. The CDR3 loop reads CAWSDGNTEAFF. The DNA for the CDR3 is TGTGCCTGGTCGGACGGGAACACTGAAGCTTTCTTT.

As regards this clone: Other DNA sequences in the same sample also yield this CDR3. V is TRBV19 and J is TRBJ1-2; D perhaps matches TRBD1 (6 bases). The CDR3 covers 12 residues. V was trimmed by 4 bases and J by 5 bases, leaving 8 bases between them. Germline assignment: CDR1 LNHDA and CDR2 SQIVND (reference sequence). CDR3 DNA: TGTGCCAGTAGTACAGGGGATTATGGCTACACCTTC. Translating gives CASSTGDYGYTF.

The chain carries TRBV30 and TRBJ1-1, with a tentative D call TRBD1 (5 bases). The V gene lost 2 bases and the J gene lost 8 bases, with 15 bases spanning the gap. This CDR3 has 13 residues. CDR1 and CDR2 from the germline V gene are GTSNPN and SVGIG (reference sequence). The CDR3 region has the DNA TGTGCCTGGAGTTGGGGGGAAGGGACCGAAGCTTTCTTT. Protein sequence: CAWSWGEGTEAFF.

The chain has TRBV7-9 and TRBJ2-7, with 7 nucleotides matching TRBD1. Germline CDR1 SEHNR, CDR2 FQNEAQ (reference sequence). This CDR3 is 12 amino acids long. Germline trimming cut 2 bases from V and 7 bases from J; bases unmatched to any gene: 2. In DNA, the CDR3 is TGTGCCAGCAGCTTACAGGACAGGGAGCAGTACTTC. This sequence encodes CASSLQDREQYF. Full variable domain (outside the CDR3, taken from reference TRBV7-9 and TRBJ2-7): DTGVSQNPRHKITKRGQNVTFRCDPISEHNRLYWYRQTLGQGPEFLTYFQNEAQLEKSRLLSDRFSAERPKGSFSTLEIQRTEQGDSAMYLCASSLQDREQYFGPGTRLTVT.

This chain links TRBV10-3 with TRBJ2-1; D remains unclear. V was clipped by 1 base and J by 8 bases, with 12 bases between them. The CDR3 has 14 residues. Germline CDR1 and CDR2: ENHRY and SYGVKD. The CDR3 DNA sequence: TGTGCCATCAGTGAGTTAGTTTTGATGGATGAGCAGTTCTTC. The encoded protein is CAISELVLMDEQFF.

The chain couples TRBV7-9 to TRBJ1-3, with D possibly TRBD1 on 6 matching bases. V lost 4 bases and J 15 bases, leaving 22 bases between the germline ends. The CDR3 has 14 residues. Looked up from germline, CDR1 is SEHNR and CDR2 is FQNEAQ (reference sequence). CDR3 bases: TGTGCCAGCAGCTCCGCGTTACCGGACAGACCTGGATATTTT. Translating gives CASSSALPDRPGYF.

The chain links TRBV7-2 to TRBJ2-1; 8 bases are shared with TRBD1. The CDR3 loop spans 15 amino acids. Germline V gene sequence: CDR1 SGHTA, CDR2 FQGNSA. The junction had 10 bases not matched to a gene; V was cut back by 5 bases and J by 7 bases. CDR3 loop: CASSRPGQAGNEQFF. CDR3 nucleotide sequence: TGTGCCAGCAGCAGACCGGGACAGGCGGGGAATGAGCAGTTCTTC.

The chain's CDR3 is CAWKVNYGYTF. The CDR3 DNA follows: TGTGCCTGGAAGGTAAACTATGGCTACACCTTC. The chain recombines TRBV30 with TRBJ1-2; D gene ambiguous. Trimming took off 4 bases at V and 2 bases at J, with 5 bases between the two ends. The CDR3 loop spans 11 amino acids. Germline loops: CDR1 GTSNPN, CDR2 SVGIG (reference sequence).

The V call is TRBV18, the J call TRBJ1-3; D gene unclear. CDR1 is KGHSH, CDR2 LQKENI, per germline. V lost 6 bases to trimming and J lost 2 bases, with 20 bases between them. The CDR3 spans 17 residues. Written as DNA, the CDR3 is TGTGCCAGCTCGCCCAACCTTTGGTCAGAAACTGGAAACACCATATATTTT. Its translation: CASSPNLWSETGNTIYF.

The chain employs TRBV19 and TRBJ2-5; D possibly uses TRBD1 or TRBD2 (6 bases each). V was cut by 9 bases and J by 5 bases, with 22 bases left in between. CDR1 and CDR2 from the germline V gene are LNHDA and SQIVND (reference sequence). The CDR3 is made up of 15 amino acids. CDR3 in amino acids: CASKKGGTSGETQYF. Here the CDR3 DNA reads TGTGCCAGCAAAAAGGGGGGAACCTCGGGGGAGACCCAGTACTTC.

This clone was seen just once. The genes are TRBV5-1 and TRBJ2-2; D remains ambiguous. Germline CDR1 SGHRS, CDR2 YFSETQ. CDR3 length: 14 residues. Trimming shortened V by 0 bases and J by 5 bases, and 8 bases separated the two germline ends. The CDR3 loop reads CASSLATTTGELFF. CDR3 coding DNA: TGCGCCAGCAGCTTGGCGACCACTACCGGGGAGCTGTTTTTT.

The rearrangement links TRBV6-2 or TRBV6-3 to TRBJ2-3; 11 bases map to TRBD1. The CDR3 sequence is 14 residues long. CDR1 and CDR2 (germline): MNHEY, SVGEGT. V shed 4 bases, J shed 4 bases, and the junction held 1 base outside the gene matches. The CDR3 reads CASSSGQGADTQYF. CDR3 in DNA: TGTGCCAGCAGTTCGGGACAGGGGGCAGATACGCAGTATTTT.

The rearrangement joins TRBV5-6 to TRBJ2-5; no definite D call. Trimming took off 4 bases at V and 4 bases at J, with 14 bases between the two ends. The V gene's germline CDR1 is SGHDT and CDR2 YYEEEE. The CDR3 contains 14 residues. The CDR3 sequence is CASSPGSPLETQYF. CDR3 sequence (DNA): TGTGCCAGCAGCCCAGGCTCCCCATTAGAGACCCAGTACTTC.

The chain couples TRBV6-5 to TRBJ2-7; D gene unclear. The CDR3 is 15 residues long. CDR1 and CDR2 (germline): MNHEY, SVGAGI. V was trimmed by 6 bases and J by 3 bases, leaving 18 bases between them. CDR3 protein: CASRKSSNLDYEQYF. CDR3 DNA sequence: TGTGCCAGCAGGAAATCCTCGAATTTGGACTACGAGCAGTACTTC.

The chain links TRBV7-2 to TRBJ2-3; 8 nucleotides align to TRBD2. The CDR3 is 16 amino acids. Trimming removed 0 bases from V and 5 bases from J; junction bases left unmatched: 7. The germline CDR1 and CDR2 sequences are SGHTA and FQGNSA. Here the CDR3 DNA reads TGTGCCAGCAGCTTAGCAAGCGGGAGCGGCGTAGATACGCAGTATTTT. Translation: CASSLASGSGVDTQYF.

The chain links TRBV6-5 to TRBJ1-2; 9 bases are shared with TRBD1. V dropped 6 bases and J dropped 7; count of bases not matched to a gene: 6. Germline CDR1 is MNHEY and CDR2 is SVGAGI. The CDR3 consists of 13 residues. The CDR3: CASRTGQGTGYTF. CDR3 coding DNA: TGTGCCAGCAGGACCGGACAGGGGACTGGCTACACCTTC.

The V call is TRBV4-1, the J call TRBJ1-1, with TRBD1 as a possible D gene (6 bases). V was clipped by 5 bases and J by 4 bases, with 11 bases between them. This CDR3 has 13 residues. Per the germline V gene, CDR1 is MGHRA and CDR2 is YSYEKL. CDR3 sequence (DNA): TGCGCCAGCAGCAGAGAGGGGGGCACTGAAGCTTTCTTT. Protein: CASSREGGTEAFF.

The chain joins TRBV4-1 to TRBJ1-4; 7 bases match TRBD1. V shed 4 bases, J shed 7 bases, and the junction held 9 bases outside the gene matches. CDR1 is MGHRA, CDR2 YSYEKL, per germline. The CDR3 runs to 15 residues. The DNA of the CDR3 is TGCGCCAGCAGCCTCAATACAGGGGAGCTTGAAAAACTGTTTTTT. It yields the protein CASSLNTGELEKLFF.

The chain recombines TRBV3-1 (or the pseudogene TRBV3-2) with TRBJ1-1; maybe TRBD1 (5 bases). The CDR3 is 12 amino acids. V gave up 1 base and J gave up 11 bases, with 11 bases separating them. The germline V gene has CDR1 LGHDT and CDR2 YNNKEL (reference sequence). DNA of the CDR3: TGTGCCAGCAGCCAAGTAGGACAACCTGCTTTCTTT. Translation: CASSQVGQPAFF.